These 23 T cell receptor beta chains originate from one sample sequenced in a study of T cell responses to AZD1222 COVID-19 vaccine. Assay used: immunoSEQ multiplex PCR; TCRdb lists only in-frame clones, some missing. The sample consists of 94,000 or so clones, 80% to 90% of them appearing once. The source material was peripheral blood, sampled on day 0 of AZD1222 vaccination. The receptor set was obtained from an adult in good health.

The rearrangement links TRBV4-3 to TRBJ1-4; TRBD1 agrees at 11 bases. V lost 2 bases and J lost 5; bases outside the gene matches: 1. CDR1 LGHNA and CDR2 YSLEER come from the germline V gene. The CDR3 sequence is 15 residues long. The DNA for the CDR3 is TGCGCCAGCAGCCAATGGGACAGGGGGAATGAAAAACTGTTTTTT. It encodes CASSQWDRGNEKLFF.

The chain combines TRBV6-5 with TRBJ1-3, with D perhaps matching TRBD1 (5 bases). The CDR3 has 16 amino acids. Germline V CDR1 and CDR2: MNHEY, SVGAGI. With 2 bases removed from V and 0 bases from J, the gap between germline ends came to 11 bases. CDR3 loop: CASSYDSPYSGNTIYF. The CDR3 DNA follows: TGTGCCAGCAGTTACGACAGCCCCTACTCTGGAAACACCATATATTTT.

This sequence joins TRBV4-1 and TRBJ2-5; TRBD1 matches at 10 bases. V trimming: 4 bases; J trimming: 1 base; junction bases outside the gene matches: 12. Germline V gives CDR1 MGHRA, CDR2 YSYEKL. This CDR3 contains 18 residues. For the CDR3, the DNA is TGCGCCAGCAGCCCCAAACAAACCGGGACAGGGGCCCAAGAGACCCAGTACTTC. The encoded protein is CASSPKQTGTGAQETQYF.

The chain combines TRBV28 with TRBJ1-2; 7 nucleotides line up with TRBD1. Germline V lookup: CDR1 MDHEN, CDR2 SYDVKM. CDR3 length: 14 residues. V trimming: 1 base; J trimming: 4 bases; junction bases outside the gene matches: 3. The CDR3 nucleotides read TGTGCCAGCAGTTTATTCCGACAGGGCTATGGCTACACCTTC. Translated: CASSLFRQGYGYTF.

The chain has TRBV29-1 and TRBJ1-2; 10 nucleotides match TRBD1. Trimming at V came to 6 bases and at J to 4 bases, leaving 5 bases not matched to a gene. The CDR3 is made up of 13 amino acids. Germline-derived CDR1 and CDR2 are SQVTM and ANQGSEA. CDR3 DNA sequence: TGCAGCGTGGGGACAGGGGTTTCCTATGGCTACACCTTC. It yields the protein CSVGTGVSYGYTF.

This clone was recorded only once. The chain is built from TRBV29-1 and TRBJ2-1, with D hard to call. The CDR3 runs 11 residues. Trimming removed 4 bases from V and 7 bases from J, with 8 bases in between. Germline V gene data show CDR1 as SQVTM and CDR2 as ANQGSEA. The CDR3 DNA sequence: TGCAGCGTTGGACCTATGAATGAGCAGTTCTTC. Its translation: CSVGPMNEQFF.

On this clone: An end of the junction differs from the germline gene, which may be a read error. The rearrangement joins TRBV14 to TRBJ2-5, with a weak D call TRBD1 (5 bases). Germline V lookup: CDR1 SGHDN, CDR2 FVKESK. The CDR3 contains 13 residues. The CDR3 nucleotides read TGTGCCAGCAACCAACAGGTACAAGAGACCCAGTACTTC. As protein: CASNQQVQETQYF.

The chain is built from TRBV18 and TRBJ1-1; tentatively, D is TRBD1 (5 bases). The CDR3 contains 14 residues. Germline V lookup: CDR1 KGHSH, CDR2 LQKENI. Trimming cost V 1 base and J 4 bases, with 10 bases left between them. The CDR3 nucleotides are TGTGCCAGCTCACCACTAGGGGCTTCCACTGAAGCTTTCTTT. Protein: CASSPLGASTEAFF.

The chain couples TRBV9 to TRBJ2-7, with 10 positions matching TRBD2. There are 15 residues in the CDR3. The V and J ends lost 2 bases and 0 bases, in that order; junction bases with no gene match: 2. Germline V CDR1 and CDR2: SGDLS, YYNGEE. Here the CDR3 DNA reads TGTGCCAGCAGCGTTAGCGGGGGGCTCTCCTACGAGCAGTACTTC. Protein sequence: CASSVSGGLSYEQYF.

The chain has TRBV11-2 and TRBJ2-7; D unresolved. The germline V gene has CDR1 SGHAT and CDR2 FQNNGV. The CDR3 extends over 13 amino acids. V lost 3 bases and J 4 bases, leaving 10 bases between the germline ends. CDR3: CASSLQSSYEQYF. The CDR3 bases are TGTGCCAGCAGCTTGCAGTCTAGTTACGAGCAGTACTTC.

The rearrangement links TRBV7-9 to TRBJ1-2, with a possible D match to TRBD1 (5 bases). Deletions cut 1 base from V and 13 bases from J, with 19 bases between. Germline assignment: CDR1 SEHNR and CDR2 FQNEAQ (reference sequence). The CDR3 has 14 residues. CDR3 loop: CASSLEGRALICTF. The CDR3, as DNA: TGTGCCAGCAGCTTAGAGGGCAGGGCCCTGATTTGCACCTTC.

This chain joins TRBV5-1 and TRBJ1-1, with 8 bases that match TRBD1. Germline CDR1 and CDR2: SGHRS and YFSETQ. The V and J ends lost 4 bases and 1 base, in that order; junction bases with no gene match: 6. The CDR3 extends over 15 amino acids. The CDR3 DNA is TGCGCCAGCAGCCGTCAGACAGGGGAGAACACTGAAGCTTTCTTT. Protein: CASSRQTGENTEAFF. Full variable domain (outside the CDR3, taken from reference TRBV5-1 and TRBJ1-1): KAGVTQTPRYLIKTRGQQVTLSCSPISGHRSVSWYQQTPGQGLQFLFEYFSETQRNKGNFPGRFSGRQFSNSRSEMNVSTLELGDSALYLCASSRQTGENTEAFFGQGTRLTVV.

The rearrangement uses TRBV5-1 and TRBJ1-6, with D unclear. Per the germline V gene, CDR1 is SGHRS and CDR2 is YFSETQ. Trimming removed 0 bases at V and 7 bases at J, with 5 bases between. The CDR3 has 13 residues. The CDR3 here is CASSLDLNSPLHF. The CDR3 DNA follows: TGCGCCAGCAGCTTGGATCTCAATTCACCCCTCCACTTT. The full variable domain, its missing parts supplied by reference TRBV5-1 and TRBJ1-6, is KAGVTQTPRYLIKTRGQQVTLSCSPISGHRSVSWYQQTPGQGLQFLFEYFSETQRNKGNFPGRFSGRQFSNSRSEMNVSTLELGDSALYLCASSLDLNSPLHFGNGTRLTVT.

V usage is TRBV2 and J usage is TRBJ2-3; D is ambiguous. The CDR3 has 11 residues. Germline values: CDR1 SNHLY, CDR2 FYNNEI. Deletions cut 0 bases from V and 13 bases from J, with 8 bases between. The CDR3 DNA follows: TGTGCCAGCAGTGAAGCTAGTAGAGAGTATTTT. This encodes CASSEASREYF. The full variable domain, in which reference TRBV2 and TRBJ2-3 provide the parts outside the CDR3, is EPEVTQTPSHQVTQMGQEVILRCVPISNHLYFYWYRQILGQKVEFLVSFYNNEISEKSEIFDDQFSVERPDGSNFTLKIRSTKLEDSAMYFCASSEASREYFGPGTRLTVL.

The chain is built from TRBV19 and TRBJ2-5; D possibly uses TRBD1 or TRBD2 (6 bases each). Between the trimmed V and J ends, which lost 5 bases and 2 bases, there was a span of 12 bases. The germline V gene has CDR1 LNHDA and CDR2 SQIVND (reference sequence). The CDR3 has 14 amino acids. CDR3 DNA sequence: TGTGCCAGTAGTCTTGAGGGGGGACAAGAGACCCAGTACTTC. It encodes CASSLEGGQETQYF.

This clone was seen more than once but under ten times. The chain links TRBV4-2 to TRBJ2-2, with TRBD2 matching over 9 bases. V was clipped by 5 bases and J by 5 bases; unmatched bases: 6. This CDR3 is built from 15 residues. Germline-derived CDR1 and CDR2 are LGHNA and YNFKEQ. CDR3 loop: CASSYGGGETGELFF. The CDR3 DNA sequence: TGTGCCAGCAGCTACGGCGGGGGGGAAACCGGGGAGCTGTTTTTT.

The chain couples TRBV5-6 to TRBJ1-6; 12 bases are shared with TRBD1. CDR3 size: 17 residues. Germline V CDR1 and CDR2: SGHDT, YYEEEE. The J segment lost 8 bases and the V segment lost 4 bases, leaving 10 bases of the junction unmatched. DNA of the CDR3: TGTGCCAGCAGCCGGGACAGGGGGCAGTCACCCTATTCACCCCTCCACTTT. It is translated as CASSRDRGQSPYSPLHF. The entire variable domain, with the rest obtained from reference TRBV5-6 and TRBJ1-6, is as follows: DAGVTQSPTHLIKTRGQQVTLRCSPKSGHDTVSWYQQALGQGPQFIFQYYEEEERQRGNFPDRFSGHQFPNYSSELNVNALLLGDSALYLCASSRDRGQSPYSPLHFGNGTRLTVT.

CDR3 protein: CASSLAGTSSEQFF. The CDR3 coding sequence is TGTGCCAGCAGCTTAGCCGGGACTAGCAGTGAGCAGTTCTTC. The chain uses TRBV7-3 and TRBJ2-1; 9 nucleotides agree with TRBD2. J was trimmed by 9 bases and V by 2 bases; bases with no gene match: 5. Germline V gene sequence: CDR1 SGHTA, CDR2 FQGTGA. The CDR3 contains 14 residues.

This clone showed up just once. This chain links TRBV7-9 with TRBJ1-6; D is uncertain. Trimming removed 5 bases at V and 6 bases at J, with 5 bases between. Germline V gene data show CDR1 as SEHNR and CDR2 as FQNEAQ (reference sequence). The CDR3 contains 12 residues. CDR3: CASSAGNSPLHF. The CDR3 coding sequence is TGTGCCAGCAGCGCGGGTAATTCACCCCTCCACTTT.

The J gene is TRBJ2-7, the V gene TRBV24-1; no clear D gene. This CDR3 has 13 residues. V was cut by 4 bases and J by 6 bases, with 12 bases left in between. Germline V gene data show CDR1 as KGHDR and CDR2 as SFDVKD. CDR3 DNA: TGTGCCACCAGTGACTCGCACCGGGCCGAGCAGTACTTC. Translated, it gives CATSDSHRAEQYF.

The CDR3 region has the DNA TGTGCCAGCAGCTTAAATTACAATGAGCAGTTCTTC. Translation gives CASSLNYNEQFF. The chain uses TRBV11-2 and TRBJ2-1; D is ambiguous. The V end lost 2 bases, the J end lost 4 bases, and 3 bases lay between the germline ends. Germline loops: CDR1 SGHAT, CDR2 FQNNGV. The CDR3 consists of 12 residues.

The gene calls are TRBV7-2 and TRBJ2-2, with D possibly being TRBD1 or TRBD2 (5 bases each). The CDR3 has 15 amino acids. Trimming shortened V by 5 bases and J by 3 bases, and 13 bases separated the two germline ends. Germline V lookup: CDR1 SGHTA, CDR2 FQGNSA. CDR3 amino acids: CASSPRDRYTGELFF. DNA of the CDR3: TGTGCCAGCAGCCCAAGGGACCGTTACACCGGGGAGCTGTTTTTT.

The chain joins TRBV9 to TRBJ1-2; a possible D gene is TRBD1 (6 bases). The ends were cut back, 7 bases at V and 4 bases at J, with 14 bases in the middle. Per the germline V gene, CDR1 is SGDLS and CDR2 is YYNGEE. CDR3 length equals 13 residues. The CDR3 nucleotides are TGTGCCAGCGCCAATAGGGGGACCTATGGCTACACCTTC. Protein product: CASANRGTYGYTF.